The 14 T cell receptor beta chains given below trace back to one sample, sequenced in a study of cytomegalovirus exposure and HLA in healthy donors. This PCR relied on a set of 60 Vbeta primers and 13 Jbeta primers. Clones were read by immunoSEQ multiplex PCR, and TCRdb kept only the in-frame ones, dropping some. The data contain more than 100,000 clones, about 80% of them singletons. The sequencing input was PBMCs. The origin of the receptors is a female donor in good health and CMV-seropositive.

The CDR3 protein is CASSPRTGETQYF. Written as DNA, the CDR3 is TGTGCCAGCAGTCCCAGGACAGGGGAGACCCAGTACTTC. The rearrangement uses TRBV14 and TRBJ2-5, with 8 bases fitting TRBD1. V lost 6 bases and J lost 5; bases outside the gene matches: 5. Germline V gives CDR1 SGHDN, CDR2 FVKESK. The CDR3 consists of 13 residues.

V gene TRBV14 combines with J gene TRBJ1-2; D might be TRBD1 (6 bases). CDR3 size: 12 residues. Germline-derived CDR1 and CDR2 are SGHDN and FVKESK. The ends were cut back, 0 bases at V and 7 bases at J, with 6 bases in the middle. CDR3 in DNA: TGTGCCAGCAGCCAAGACAGGGGTGGCTACACCTTC. This codes for CASSQDRGGYTF.

The chain recombines TRBV5-1 with TRBJ1-1; 9 positions match TRBD1. Germline V gene data show CDR1 as SGHRS and CDR2 as YFSETQ. The V segment lost 1 base and the J segment 0 bases; nucleotides outside the gene matches: 7. The CDR3 is 17 amino acids. The CDR3: CASSLFLQGALNTEAFF. CDR3 coding DNA: TGCGCCAGCAGCTTGTTTCTACAGGGGGCTCTGAACACTGAAGCTTTCTTT.

This rearrangement joins TRBV19 to TRBJ1-5; 8 nucleotides match TRBD1. Trimming at V came to 4 bases and at J to 8 bases, leaving 1 base not matched to a gene. CDR1 and CDR2 from the germline V gene are LNHDA and SQIVND (reference sequence). The CDR3 contains 12 residues. The CDR3 protein is CASSNRGEPQHF. CDR3 bases: TGTGCCAGTAGTAACAGGGGGGAGCCCCAGCATTTT.

As for this clone: At one boundary the junction diverges from the germline segment, which might be a read error. The J gene is TRBJ2-3, the V gene TRBV6-5; no firm D call. Germline-derived CDR1 and CDR2 are MNHEY and SVGAGI. This CDR3 comprises 15 residues. The CDR3 sequence is CASSHSRQHTDTQYF. CDR3 DNA sequence: TGTGCCAGCAGTCACTCGAGGCAGCACACAGATACGCAGTATTTT.

V and J are TRBV13 and TRBJ1-6; TRBD1 matches 7 bases. This CDR3 spans 14 amino acids. The germline V gene has CDR1 PRHDT and CDR2 FYEKMQ (reference sequence). J gave up 5 bases and V 3 bases, and 1 base lay outside the gene matches. CDR3 sequence reads: CASSLTGNNSPLHF. CDR3 nucleotides: TGTGCCAGCAGCTTGACAGGGAATAATTCACCCCTCCACTTT. The full variable domain, its missing parts supplied by reference TRBV13 and TRBJ1-6, is AAGVIQSPRHLIKEKRETATLKCYPIPRHDTVYWYQQGPGQDPQFLISFYEKMQSDKGSIPDRFSAQQFSDYHSELNMSSLELGDSALYFCASSLTGNNSPLHFGNGTRLTVT.

CDR3 DNA: TGTGCCAGCAGGACGATTGGGGTCGGGAGGAGTGATGGCTACACCTTC. It codes for CASRTIGVGRSDGYTF. The chain recombines TRBV5-6 with TRBJ1-2; D call uncertain. V was pared by 5 bases and J by 6 bases, with 23 bases between. CDR1 is SGHDT, CDR2 YYEEEE, per germline. The length of the CDR3 is 16 residues.

This chain uses TRBV7-6 with TRBJ2-3, with a tentative D call TRBD1 (5 bases). The CDR3 loop spans 18 amino acids. Trimming took 4 bases from V and 6 from J, leaving 26 bases between them. The V gene's germline CDR1 is SGHVS and CDR2 FNYEAQ. CDR3 region: CASSYEPIQAGPIDTQYF. DNA for the CDR3: TGTGCCAGCAGCTACGAACCAATACAGGCCGGCCCGATCGATACGCAGTATTTT.

This clone was seen only a few times. The chain links TRBV6-1 to TRBJ2-7; the D is unclear. The V end was cut by 4 bases, the J end by 2 bases, with 3 bases between. Germline V gene sequence: CDR1 MNHNS, CDR2 SASEGT. The CDR3 spans 11 residues. This CDR3 reads CASSAAYEQYF. Here the CDR3 DNA reads TGTGCCAGCAGTGCTGCCTACGAGCAGTACTTC.

J is TRBJ1-1 and V is TRBV10-3, with D uncertain. CDR1 ENHRY and CDR2 SYGVKD come from the germline V gene. V dropped 2 bases and J dropped 10 bases, with 14 bases sitting between them. The CDR3 length is 13 residues. CDR3 region: CAISEIREVGAFF. The CDR3 DNA is TGTGCCATCAGTGAGATACGCGAGGTAGGAGCTTTCTTT.

V usage is TRBV10-3 and J usage is TRBJ2-1; D possibly corresponds to TRBD1 (5 bases). CDR3 length: 14 amino acids. Between the trimmed V and J ends, which lost 3 bases and 4 bases, there was a span of 10 bases. The germline gives CDR1 ENHRY, CDR2 SYGVKD. CDR3 sequence (DNA): TGTGCCATCAGTGACCGGCAGGGTTACAATGAGCAGTTCTTC. Its protein product is CAISDRQGYNEQFF.

The gene calls are TRBV30 and TRBJ2-6, with D maybe TRBD1 (5 bases). With 2 bases removed from V and 1 base from J, the gap between germline ends came to 9 bases. The length of the CDR3 is 15 residues. Germline V lookup: CDR1 GTSNPN, CDR2 SVGIG (reference sequence). The CDR3, as DNA: TGTGCCTGGAGTCAAACAGGATCTGGGGCCAACGTCCTGACTTTC. Translated, it gives CAWSQTGSGANVLTF.

This clone was seen just once. This rearrangement joins TRBV29-1 to TRBJ2-7, with 8 bases fitting TRBD1. V was clipped by 5 bases and J by 2 bases; unmatched bases: 11. Germline values: CDR1 SQVTM, CDR2 ANQGSEA. The CDR3 contains 15 residues. CDR3 sequence (DNA): TGCAGCGTTACATTTCCAGGGGGCCGACCCTACGAGCAGTACTTC. It is translated as CSVTFPGGRPYEQYF.

A remark on this clone: The germline gene is not matched at one end of the junction; a read error may be the cause. The chain employs TRBV30 and TRBJ1-3; D is perhaps TRBD1 (5 bases). This CDR3 contains 17 residues. Per the germline V gene, CDR1 is GTSNPN and CDR2 is SVGIG (reference sequence). CDR3 protein: CAWNVGGGGSSGNTMYF. DNA for the CDR3: TGTGCCTGGAATGTTGGTGGGGGAGGCAGCTCTGGAAACACCATGTATTTT.